The next 29 T cell receptor beta chains were all read from a single sample in a study of blood T cell repertoires in COVID-19. The data were produced by immunoSEQ multiplex PCR, yet TCRdb's version contains in-frame clones alone and is incomplete. In the table there are about 120,000 clones, around 91% of which are singletons. Specimen: peripheral blood. These receptors were obtained from a woman aged 55 to 70 with COVID-19, enrolled during active disease.

V gene TRBV5-6 combines with J gene TRBJ2-2, with 9 bases fitting TRBD1. Germline CDR1 SGHDT, CDR2 YYEEEE. The CDR3 runs to 16 residues. The V and J ends lost 2 bases and 6 bases, in that order; junction bases with no gene match: 8. CDR3 DNA: TGTGCCAGCAGCTTACCCGGGACAGGGAGTCCCGGGGAGCTGTTTTTT. It yields the protein CASSLPGTGSPGELFF.

The chain employs TRBV16 and TRBJ2-2; 9 nucleotides match TRBD1. J gave up 1 base and V 4 bases, and 7 bases lay outside the gene matches. Germline CDR1 KGHSY, CDR2 FQNENV. CDR3 length: 17 residues. DNA for the CDR3: TGTGCCAGCAGCCTACCATGGGGACAGGGGAACACCGGGGAGCTGTTTTTT. Translating gives CASSLPWGQGNTGELFF.

The chain uses TRBV5-1 and TRBJ2-1; 11 bases are a match to TRBD1. Trimming cost V 4 bases and J 7 bases; bases outside gene matches: 4. The V gene's germline CDR1 is SGHRS and CDR2 YFSETQ. The CDR3 extends over 14 amino acids. The CDR3 loop reads CASSTGQGANEQFF. CDR3 sequence (DNA): TGCGCCAGCAGCACCGGACAGGGGGCGAATGAGCAGTTCTTC. The full variable domain, rest sourced from reference TRBV5-1 and TRBJ2-1, is KAGVTQTPRYLIKTRGQQVTLSCSPISGHRSVSWYQQTPGQGLQFLFEYFSETQRNKGNFPGRFSGRQFSNSRSEMNVSTLELGDSALYLCASSTGQGANEQFFGPGTRLTVL.

V is TRBV5-1 and J is TRBJ2-3, with TRBD2 matching over 8 bases. The CDR3 length is 18 residues. The germline CDR1 and CDR2 sequences are SGHRS and YFSETQ. V gave up 0 bases and J gave up 5 bases; unmatched junction bases: 14. CDR3 residues: CASSLEPLTGGLGDTQYF. The CDR3 nucleotides are TGCGCCAGCAGCTTGGAACCCCTTACGGGGGGGCTAGGAGATACGCAGTATTTT.

This chain links TRBV6-5 with TRBJ1-1; 8 nucleotides agree with TRBD1. This CDR3 has 14 amino acids. Germline V CDR1 and CDR2: MNHEY, SVGAGI. V lost 6 bases and J lost 5; bases outside the gene matches: 8. As DNA, the CDR3 is TGTGCCAGCAGCTCTGGACAGGGTGTGACTGAAGCTTTCTTT. It encodes CASSSGQGVTEAFF.

CDR3 sequence: CASRTEMLDTQYF. The CDR3 DNA follows: TGTGCCAGTCGGACAGAGATGTTGGATACGCAGTATTTT. The chain employs TRBV3-1 (or the pseudogene TRBV3-2) and TRBJ2-3; D is perhaps TRBD1 (6 bases). The V end lost 9 bases, the J end lost 6 bases, and 16 bases lay between the germline ends. Germline CDR1 LGHDT, CDR2 YNNKEL (reference sequence). The CDR3 sequence is 13 residues long.

The chain combines TRBV6-5 with TRBJ2-1; D is uncertain. Germline V gene sequence: CDR1 MNHEY, CDR2 SVGAGI. The CDR3 covers 13 residues. The germline V and J ends were trimmed by 6 bases and 6 bases, with 12 bases remaining between them. The CDR3 sequence is CASRTTSSNEQFF. Written as DNA, the CDR3 is TGTGCCAGCAGGACGACAAGTAGCAATGAGCAGTTCTTC.

This clone was found a few times. The chain employs TRBV7-2 and TRBJ1-1, with TRBD1 matching over 9 bases. Germline CDR1 SGHTA, CDR2 FQGNSA. V was pared by 1 base and J by 5 bases, with 8 bases of the junction left unmatched. This CDR3 comprises 16 residues. CDR3 amino acids: CASSLGLQGAGTEAFF. CDR3 coding DNA: TGTGCCAGCAGCTTAGGGCTACAGGGGGCAGGTACTGAAGCTTTCTTT.

This clone was recorded only once. V usage is TRBV19 and J usage is TRBJ1-2, with D hard to call. The CDR3 runs 15 residues. CDR1 and CDR2 (germline): LNHDA, SQIVND (reference sequence). With 1 base removed from V and 4 bases from J, the gap between germline ends came to 13 bases. This CDR3 reads CASSIARARGYGYTF. Here the CDR3 DNA reads TGTGCCAGTAGTATAGCCCGGGCCCGGGGCTATGGCTACACCTTC. The full variable domain, with the rest looked up from reference TRBV19 and TRBJ1-2, is DGGITQSPKYLFRKEGQNVTLSCEQNLNHDAMYWYRQDPGQGLRLIYYSQIVNDFQKGDIAEGYSVSREKKESFPLTVTSAQKNPTAFYLCASSIARARGYGYTFGSGTRLTVV.

J is TRBJ2-3 and V is TRBV2; TRBD2 agrees at 9 bases. The CDR3 extends over 16 amino acids. From germline, CDR1 is SNHLY and CDR2 FYNNEI. V gave up 6 bases and J gave up 3 bases; unmatched junction bases: 10. The CDR3 DNA reads TGTGCCAGCAGAGTAAGGACTAGCGTTTTTACAGATACGCAGTATTTT. The encoded protein is CASRVRTSVFTDTQYF.

The V and J genes are TRBV5-6 and TRBJ2-2, with TRBD1 identical over 8 bases. Germline V gives CDR1 SGHDT, CDR2 YYEEEE. The J segment lost 5 bases and the V segment lost 2 bases, leaving 8 bases of the junction unmatched. This CDR3 has 16 residues. The CDR3 nucleotides are TGTGCCAGCAGCTTAGAAGGACAGGGATTAACCGGGGAGCTGTTTTTT. Amino acids: CASSLEGQGLTGELFF.

This clone was counted a few times. The chain combines TRBV14 with TRBJ1-3; a weak D match, TRBD1 (5 bases). V gave up 0 bases and J gave up 7 bases, with 19 bases separating them. The CDR3 extends over 17 amino acids. Germline values: CDR1 SGHDN, CDR2 FVKESK. CDR3: CASSQDWQVGLGNTIYF. The CDR3 coding sequence is TGTGCCAGCAGCCAAGATTGGCAGGTGGGGCTTGGGAACACCATATATTTT.

The V gene is TRBV27, the J gene TRBJ2-7, with D unclear. This CDR3 contains 15 residues. CDR1 MNHEY and CDR2 SMNVEV come from the germline V gene (reference sequence). V lost 5 bases, J lost 2 bases, and 16 bases lay in between. The CDR3 loop reads CASSQQPTLTYEQYF. The DNA for the CDR3 is TGTGCCAGCAGTCAACAGCCTACTTTAACCTACGAGCAGTACTTC.

This chain joins TRBV7-2 and TRBJ1-2; D is undetermined. Germline V gene lookup returns CDR1 SGHTA and CDR2 FQGNSA. The CDR3 loop spans 13 amino acids. The V end lost 3 bases, the J end lost 6 bases, and 11 bases lay between the germline ends. CDR3 sequence (DNA): TGTGCCAGCAGCTTTCGGGGTGGCCATGGCTACACCTTC. As protein: CASSFRGGHGYTF. The full variable domain, with the rest looked up from reference TRBV7-2 and TRBJ1-2, is GAGVSQSPSNKVTEKGKDVELRCDPISGHTALYWYRQSLGQGLEFLIYFQGNSAPDKSGLPSDRFSAERTGGSVSTLTIQRTQQEDSAVYLCASSFRGGHGYTFGSGTRLTVV.

V gene TRBV9 combines with J gene TRBJ2-3; D gene unclear. V shed 3 bases and J shed 6 bases, with 8 bases lying between them. Germline V gives CDR1 SGDLS, CDR2 YYNGEE. The CDR3 has 12 amino acids. The CDR3 spells CASSAYADTQYF. CDR3 nucleotides: TGTGCCAGCAGCGCCTACGCGGATACGCAGTATTTT.

The V and J genes are TRBV6-4 and TRBJ2-2, with TRBD1 matching 7 bases. J was trimmed by 3 bases and V by 5 bases; bases with no gene match: 3. The CDR3 has 14 residues. CDR1 and CDR2 from the germline V gene are MRHNA and SNTAGT. CDR3 sequence (DNA): TGTGCCAGCAGTACAGGGGTGGACACCGGGGAGCTGTTTTTT. Its protein product is CASSTGVDTGELFF.

The rearrangement joins TRBV29-1 to TRBJ1-2; no firm D call. Looked up from germline, CDR1 is SQVTM and CDR2 is ANQGSEA. Deletions cut 0 bases from V and 0 bases from J, with 11 bases between. The CDR3 contains 15 residues. CDR3 DNA: TGCAGCGTTGAAGATCCCCCATTAGCTAACTATGGCTACACCTTC. It translates to CSVEDPPLANYGYTF.

The V gene is TRBV5-1, the J gene TRBJ2-5, with D maybe TRBD1 (5 bases). The CDR3 runs to 12 residues. V was trimmed by 7 bases and J by 5 bases, leaving 12 bases between them. The germline V gene encodes CDR1 SGHRS and CDR2 YFSETQ. The DNA for the CDR3 is TGCGCCAGCCACCGGTCAGGGGAGACCCAGTACTTC. This sequence encodes CASHRSGETQYF.

This sequence joins TRBV2 and TRBJ2-6; D is uncertain. The CDR3 sequence is 15 residues long. The germline gives CDR1 SNHLY, CDR2 FYNNEI. V was pared by 7 bases and J by 0 bases, with 10 bases between. The CDR3 here is CASTEWHSGANVLTF. The CDR3, as DNA: TGTGCCAGCACCGAATGGCACTCTGGGGCCAACGTCCTGACTTTC.

The rearrangement uses TRBV5-1 and TRBJ2-6; 7 bases agree with TRBD1. The germline V gene encodes CDR1 SGHRS and CDR2 YFSETQ. V lost 2 bases, J lost 4 bases, and 3 bases stayed unmatched. The CDR3 covers 15 residues. For the CDR3, the DNA is TGCGCCAGCAGCTTTACAGGGGTCGGGGCCAACGTCCTGACTTTC. Translation: CASSFTGVGANVLTF.

The genes are TRBV27 and TRBJ1-1; 8 nucleotides line up with TRBD1. Germline CDR1 MNHEY, CDR2 SMNVEV (reference sequence). V lost 6 bases to trimming and J lost 4 bases; unmatched junction nucleotides: 4. This CDR3 region has 13 residues. CDR3 sequence: CASSMTGATEAFF. The CDR3 DNA is TGTGCCAGCAGCATGACAGGGGCCACTGAAGCTTTCTTT.

The gene calls are TRBV4-2 and TRBJ2-3; 15 nucleotides agree with TRBD2. This CDR3 has 18 residues. Germline V gene lookup returns CDR1 LGHNA and CDR2 YNFKEQ. J gave up 0 bases and V 4 bases, and 5 bases lay outside the gene matches. For the CDR3, the DNA is TGTGCCAGCAGCCCAGGACTAGCGGGGGGGCCTAGCACAGATACGCAGTATTTT. It encodes CASSPGLAGGPSTDTQYF.

The chain couples TRBV6-1 to TRBJ1-3, with D uncertain. The length of the CDR3 is 13 residues. With 6 bases removed from V and 3 bases from J, the gap between germline ends came to 9 bases. CDR1 is MNHNS, CDR2 SASEGT, per germline. DNA of the CDR3: TGTGCCAGCAGCCGTCCCGGTGGAAACACCATATATTTT. Translation gives CASSRPGGNTIYF.

This chain connects TRBV11-3 to TRBJ1-2, with TRBD1 as a possible D gene (5 bases). Trimming pared 0 bases from V and 8 bases from J, leaving 10 bases between. Germline-derived CDR1 and CDR2 are SGHNT and YENEEA. CDR3 length: 13 amino acids. CDR3 DNA sequence: TGTGCCAGCAGCTTAGAAACAGGAAAAGGCTACACCTTC. Protein sequence: CASSLETGKGYTF.

The sample holds one count of this clone. V usage is TRBV27 and J usage is TRBJ2-7; D is uncertain. Trimming pared 10 bases from V and 5 bases from J, leaving 12 bases between. Per germline, CDR1 MNHEY and CDR2 SMNVEV (reference sequence). This CDR3 is built from 11 residues. The CDR3 coding sequence is TGTGCCACCCGCCAGATACACGAGCAGTACTTC. Translated, it gives CATRQIHEQYF.

This clone was seen only a few times. The rearrangement joins TRBV7-2 to TRBJ2-2; 8 bases map to TRBD2. The CDR3 loop spans 14 amino acids. The trim removed 3 bases at V and 4 bases at J, leaving 1 base unmatched. The germline V gene encodes CDR1 SGHTA and CDR2 FQGNSA. CDR3 sequence: CASSLAGGTGELFF. CDR3 DNA: TGTGCCAGCAGCTTGGCGGGGGGCACCGGGGAGCTGTTTTTT. Full variable domain (missing parts from reference TRBV7-2 and TRBJ2-2): GAGVSQSPSNKVTEKGKDVELRCDPISGHTALYWYRQSLGQGLEFLIYFQGNSAPDKSGLPSDRFSAERTGGSVSTLTIQRTQQEDSAVYLCASSLAGGTGELFFGEGSRLTVL.

CDR3 DNA sequence: TGCGCCAGCAGCCAAGATCACCAGTCGGGTGAGCAGTTCTTC. Protein product: CASSQDHQSGEQFF. The rearrangement joins TRBV4-3 to TRBJ2-1; no firm D call. CDR1 is LGHNA and CDR2 is YSLEER in the germline V gene. CDR3 size: 14 residues. The germline V and J ends were trimmed by 0 bases and 9 bases, with 12 bases remaining between them.

This chain joins TRBV11-2 and TRBJ1-3, with 7 bases matching TRBD1. With 5 bases clipped from V and 4 bases from J, the junction kept 11 bases outside the gene matches. The CDR3 is made up of 16 amino acids. Germline V gene lookup returns CDR1 SGHAT and CDR2 FQNNGV. Written as DNA, the CDR3 is TGTGCCAGCAGCCGAGTACAGGGGACGAGCGGAAACACCATATATTTT. This codes for CASSRVQGTSGNTIYF.

This clone came up once. The same CDR3 also results from other DNA sequences found in this sample. The V gene is TRBV19, the J gene TRBJ2-7; 8 bases line up with TRBD1. CDR3 length: 14 amino acids. V was clipped by 4 bases and J by 0 bases; unmatched bases: 2. CDR1 and CDR2 from the germline V gene are LNHDA and SQIVND (reference sequence). Written as DNA, the CDR3 is TGTGCCAGTAGTAGGGACAGGAGCTCCTACGAGCAGTACTTC. It codes for CASSRDRSSYEQYF. Using reference TRBV19 and TRBJ2-7 for the parts outside the CDR3, the full variable domain is DGGITQSPKYLFRKEGQNVTLSCEQNLNHDAMYWYRQDPGQGLRLIYYSQIVNDFQKGDIAEGYSVSREKKESFPLTVTSAQKNPTAFYLCASSRDRSSYEQYFGPGTRLTVT.